The 27 T cell receptor beta chains given below trace back to one sample, sequenced in a study of CD8 T cells in Susac syndrome. After extraction with the RNeasy kit, roughly 0.5 to 1 ug of the RNA was reverse transcribed using random hexamers. TCRdb re-called the immunoSEQ multiplex PCR reads with MiXCR, one entry per CDR3 protein. Of approximately 150,000 distinct CDR3 sequences listed, approximately 93% are singletons. The sequenced sample was CD4+ T cells from PBMCs. These receptors were collected from a human donor with multiple sclerosis.

The rearrangement links TRBV5-1 to TRBJ2-3; TRBD2 is a possible D gene (6 bases). V lost 4 bases, J lost 4 bases, and 16 bases lay in between. Per the germline V gene, CDR1 is SGHRS and CDR2 is YFSETQ. This CDR3 region has 15 residues. In nucleotides, the CDR3 is TGCGCCAGCAGCATCTACGGAGGGGAGGCAGATACGCAGTATTTT. Its protein product is CASSIYGGEADTQYF.

The chain links TRBV12-5 to TRBJ1-5, with D possibly matching TRBD1 (6 bases). V lost 3 bases, J lost 7 bases, and 13 bases lay in between. CDR1 and CDR2 from the germline V gene are LGHNT and FRNRAP. This CDR3 has 14 amino acids. The CDR3 bases are TGTGCTAGTGGTTTAGGACAGAAGGGACAGCCCCAGCATTTT. It encodes CASGLGQKGQPQHF.

This chain links TRBV15 with TRBJ2-3; D gene ambiguous. Per the germline V gene, CDR1 is LNHNV and CDR2 is YYDKDF (reference sequence). V lost 3 bases and J 2 bases, leaving 0 bases between the germline ends. The CDR3 is made up of 11 amino acids. The CDR3 protein is CATSSTDTQYF. CDR3 DNA sequence: TGTGCCACCAGCAGCACAGATACGCAGTATTTT.

This chain joins TRBV3-1 and TRBJ1-1, with 9 bases lining up with TRBD1. Germline CDR1 is LGHDT and CDR2 is YNNKEL (reference sequence). V lost 2 bases to trimming and J lost 0 bases; unmatched junction nucleotides: 4. The CDR3 has 16 residues. As DNA, the CDR3 is TGTGCCAGCAGCCAACACAGGACAGGGGTGAACACTGAAGCTTTCTTT. This translates into CASSQHRTGVNTEAFF.

The rearrangement links TRBV7-2 to TRBJ1-5; D call uncertain. The V end lost 5 bases, the J end lost 6 bases, and 17 bases lay between the germline ends. The CDR3 has 15 residues. CDR1 is SGHTA and CDR2 is FQGNSA in the germline V gene. The CDR3 reads CASSPEGGLSQPQHF. CDR3 DNA: TGTGCCAGCAGCCCGGAAGGTGGGTTGAGTCAGCCCCAGCATTTT.

The chain has TRBV20-1 and TRBJ1-1, with D unresolved. CDR1 and CDR2 (germline): DFQATT, SNEGSKA (reference sequence). CDR3 size: 14 residues. V gave up 1 base and J gave up 1 base, with 10 bases separating them. In nucleotides, the CDR3 is TGCAGTGCTAGAGCGGGCAGCCAGAACACTGAAGCTTTCTTT. Translated, it gives CSARAGSQNTEAFF.

The J gene is TRBJ1-2, the V gene TRBV2; D possibly corresponds to TRBD1 (5 bases). The CDR3 covers 13 residues. Germline assignment: CDR1 SNHLY and CDR2 FYNNEI. The V gene lost 4 bases and the J gene lost 6 bases, with 12 bases spanning the gap. The CDR3 nucleotides read TGTGCCAGCAGTGGCGCGGCAGGGAATGGCTACACCTTC. This gives the protein CASSGAAGNGYTF.

V usage is TRBV6-2 or TRBV6-3 and J usage is TRBJ2-2; D unclear. Germline-derived CDR1 and CDR2 are MNHEY and SVGEGT. The CDR3 is 11 amino acids. V lost 8 bases and J lost 7, with 8 bases in between. In DNA, the CDR3 is TGTGCCAGCTCTGACGGCGGGGAGCTGTTTTTT. This sequence encodes CASSDGGELFF.

V and J are TRBV5-1 and TRBJ2-7; 8 bases agree with TRBD2. Losses at the gene ends were 0 bases for V and 3 bases for J; bases not matched to a gene: 5. Germline lookup yields CDR1 SGHRS and CDR2 YFSETQ. This CDR3 comprises 15 residues. CDR3 DNA sequence: TGCGCCAGCAGCTTGGGTCCCGGGGGGGTCTACGAGCAGTACTTC. It encodes CASSLGPGGVYEQYF.

The chain couples TRBV18 to TRBJ2-2; 8 bases agree with TRBD1. Per germline, CDR1 KGHSH and CDR2 LQKENI. The CDR3 totals 15 residues. Trimming took 4 bases from V and 5 from J; bases not matched to a gene: 6. The CDR3, as DNA: TGTGCCAGCTCACTCAAGACAGGGGCTACCGGGGAGCTGTTTTTT. Translating gives CASSLKTGATGELFF.

A few counts support this clonotype. This sequence joins TRBV24-1 and TRBJ2-7; TRBD1 agrees at 7 bases. Germline trimming cut 5 bases from V and 5 bases from J; bases unmatched to any gene: 8. The CDR3 has 14 amino acids. The germline gives CDR1 KGHDR, CDR2 SFDVKD. In DNA form, the CDR3 reads TGTGCCACCAGTGGACGAGGGGGCCGAAACGAGCAGTACTTC. Translating gives CATSGRGGRNEQYF.

The V and J genes are TRBV6-5 and TRBJ2-1, with D possibly being TRBD1 or TRBD2 (5 bases each). The CDR3 is made up of 16 amino acids. Germline CDR1 reads MNHEY; CDR2 reads SVGAGI. Trimming took 2 bases from V and 4 from J, leaving 15 bases between them. The CDR3 DNA follows: TGTGCCAGCAGTTACCGACGGGGCTCGGAGTACAATGAGCAGTTCTTC. Translating gives CASSYRRGSEYNEQFF.

CDR3 nucleotides: TGTGCCAGCAGTTTTGGGACAGCGCCCAATCAGCCCCAGCATTTT. Amino acid sequence: CASSFGTAPNQPQHF. The rearrangement uses TRBV28 and TRBJ1-5, with 7 bases lining up with TRBD1. The V gene's germline CDR1 is MDHEN and CDR2 SYDVKM. This CDR3 is 15 amino acids long. V shed 3 bases and J 3 bases; nucleotides not matched to a gene: 5.

This CDR3 is CASSYSTGATSYEQYF. The CDR3 coding sequence is TGTGCCAGCAGTTACTCGACGGGAGCGACCTCCTACGAGCAGTACTTC. The gene calls are TRBV6-2 or TRBV6-3 and TRBJ2-7; the D gene is possibly TRBD2 (6 bases). Trimming removed 0 bases from V and 0 bases from J, with 12 bases in between. Germline CDR1 reads MNHEY; CDR2 reads SVGEGT. The CDR3 loop spans 16 amino acids.

This clonotype was observed once. The CDR3 coding sequence is TGCGCCAGCAGCCTCCTGGGCTTAGGGAATGAGCAGTTCTTC. Translating gives CASSLLGLGNEQFF. The chain has TRBV5-1 and TRBJ2-1; D is unclear. Between the trimmed V and J ends, which lost 4 bases and 7 bases, there was a span of 15 bases. Germline V gene sequence: CDR1 SGHRS, CDR2 YFSETQ. CDR3 length: 14 residues.

The CDR3 sequence: CASDDGGLAHTQYF. CDR3 DNA: TGTGCCAGCGATGATGGGGGCTTAGCTCATACGCAGTATTTT. The chain has TRBV28 and TRBJ2-3; D might be TRBD1 (6 bases). Germline values: CDR1 MDHEN, CDR2 SYDVKM. The CDR3 is 14 residues long. Deletions cut 8 bases from V and 7 bases from J, with 19 bases between.

V gene TRBV5-6 combines with J gene TRBJ1-1, with no clear D. Deletions cut 0 bases from V and 6 bases from J, with 15 bases between. CDR1 is SGHDT and CDR2 is YYEEEE in the germline V gene. The CDR3 loop spans 15 amino acids. CDR3 protein: CASSLAVGQNAEAFF. In DNA form, the CDR3 reads TGTGCCAGCAGCTTGGCGGTCGGTCAAAACGCTGAAGCTTTCTTT.

In this sample, this clonotype turned up once. The rearrangement uses TRBV4-1 and TRBJ2-5; 8 bases are shared with TRBD1. This CDR3 is 17 amino acids long. Per germline, CDR1 MGHRA and CDR2 YSYEKL. V lost 1 base and J lost 5; bases outside the gene matches: 12. The CDR3 loop reads CASSQASGGAPRETQYF. The CDR3 DNA reads TGCGCCAGCAGCCAAGCGTCAGGGGGCGCCCCTAGGGAGACCCAGTACTTC.

The chain is built from TRBV29-1 and TRBJ2-5; a weak D match, TRBD2 (5 bases). The CDR3 is 12 amino acids. V lost 6 bases and J lost 2, with 10 bases in between. CDR1 SQVTM and CDR2 ANQGSEA come from the germline V gene. The CDR3 protein is CSVGVFQETQYF. The CDR3 nucleotides are TGCAGCGTGGGAGTATTTCAAGAGACCCAGTACTTC. The complete variable domain, with remaining parts taken from reference TRBV29-1 and TRBJ2-5, reads SAVISQKPSRDICQRGTSLTIQCQVDSQVTMMFWYRQQPGQSLTLIATANQGSEATYESGFVIDKFPISRPNLTFSTLTVSNMSPEDSSIYLCSVGVFQETQYFGPGTRLLVL.

V gene TRBV5-1 combines with J gene TRBJ2-1; 9 bases match TRBD2. Germline V gene sequence: CDR1 SGHRS, CDR2 YFSETQ. This CDR3 region has 15 residues. V was clipped by 4 bases and J by 4 bases; unmatched bases: 6. The CDR3 coding sequence is TGCGCCAGCAGCGCGGGGGGGGCCGGTTACAATGAGCAGTTCTTC. Its translation: CASSAGGAGYNEQFF.

The V and J genes are TRBV18 and TRBJ1-2; no definite D call. This CDR3 is 13 amino acids long. V was pared by 2 bases and J by 4 bases, with 8 bases between. Germline lookup yields CDR1 KGHSH and CDR2 LQKENI. The DNA for the CDR3 is TGTGCCAGCTCACCAGGGTCGCTCTATGGCTACACCTTC. Translation gives CASSPGSLYGYTF.

V usage is TRBV28 and J usage is TRBJ2-1; 12 positions match TRBD2. The CDR3 extends over 13 amino acids. J gave up 7 bases and V 6 bases, and 1 base lay outside the gene matches. The germline V gene has CDR1 MDHEN and CDR2 SYDVKM. CDR3 in amino acids: CASRGTSGNEQFF. The CDR3 DNA sequence: TGTGCCAGCAGGGGGACTAGCGGGAATGAGCAGTTCTTC.

J is TRBJ1-5 and V is TRBV7-9, with D unresolved. The CDR3 spans 13 residues. V lost 3 bases and J lost 3, with 6 bases in between. The germline V gene has CDR1 SEHNR and CDR2 FQNEAQ (reference sequence). CDR3 region: CASSFTDNQPQHF. The CDR3 coding sequence is TGTGCCAGCAGCTTTACAGACAATCAGCCCCAGCATTTT.

The V gene is TRBV20-1, the J gene TRBJ2-7, with 12 bases lining up with TRBD2. The CDR3 has 15 residues. CDR1 is DFQATT, CDR2 SNEGSKA, per germline (reference sequence). V shed 4 bases, J shed 4 bases, and the junction held 8 bases outside the gene matches. The CDR3: CSATNGLAGGYEQYF. The CDR3 DNA sequence: TGCAGTGCTACCAACGGTCTAGCGGGAGGGTACGAGCAGTACTTC.

The chain recombines TRBV3-1 with TRBJ2-7, with a weak D call TRBD1 (5 bases). Germline loops: CDR1 LGHDT, CDR2 YNNKEL (reference sequence). CDR3 size: 13 residues. V was trimmed by 4 bases and J by 6 bases, leaving 13 bases between them. CDR3 sequence (DNA): TGTGCCAGCAGCCGATACAGGTGGGGCGAGCAGTACTTC. Residues: CASSRYRWGEQYF.

The chain employs TRBV20-1 and TRBJ1-2; D is unclear. Trimming took off 2 bases at V and 3 bases at J, with 7 bases between the two ends. The CDR3 consists of 12 residues. Germline CDR1 DFQATT, CDR2 SNEGSKA (reference sequence). The CDR3 sequence is CSARFPDYGYTF. DNA for the CDR3: TGCAGTGCTAGATTCCCGGACTATGGCTACACCTTC.

V is TRBV3-1 and J is TRBJ1-2; D unclear. The CDR3 covers 16 residues. V dropped 6 bases and J dropped 2 bases, with 19 bases sitting between them. Germline lookup yields CDR1 LGHDT and CDR2 YNNKEL (reference sequence). The CDR3, as DNA: TGTGCCAGCAGTCACGACCTAGTAGGCACCAACTATGGCTACACCTTC. Amino acids: CASSHDLVGTNYGYTF.